This T cell receptor beta chain was profiled in a study of T cells in Graves' hyperthyroidism and ophthalmopathy. Overall study results and limits: By a 13 V-J model, ophthalmopathy was set apart from stable hyperthyroidism.

TCR beta CDR3 regions were amplified from RNA. When the TCR CDR3 underwent first-round RT-PCR, the HTBI primer set was used. TCRdb re-called the multiplex PCR reads through MiXCR, storing one row per CDR3 protein. The sample contains approximately 400,000 distinct CDR3 sequences, over 15% of which appear only once. CDR3 length equals 15 residues. V was shortened by 3 bases and J by 0 bases, with 12 bases between the two germline ends. Germline CDR1 is SGHAT and CDR2 is FQNNGV. Diagnosis of hyperthyroidism was new in patients aged 18 to 65, and its duration was under 2 months. The table lists this clonotype with many counts. Its target is not known.

The rearrangement uses TRBV11-2 and TRBJ2-7; D not certain. Source material: blood. The receptor's source is a woman younger than 30 with Graves' hyperthyroidism. As DNA, the CDR3 is TGTGCCAGCAGCTTTCGGCCGCAGAGCTCCTACGAGCAGTACTTC. This encodes CASSFRPQSSYEQYF.